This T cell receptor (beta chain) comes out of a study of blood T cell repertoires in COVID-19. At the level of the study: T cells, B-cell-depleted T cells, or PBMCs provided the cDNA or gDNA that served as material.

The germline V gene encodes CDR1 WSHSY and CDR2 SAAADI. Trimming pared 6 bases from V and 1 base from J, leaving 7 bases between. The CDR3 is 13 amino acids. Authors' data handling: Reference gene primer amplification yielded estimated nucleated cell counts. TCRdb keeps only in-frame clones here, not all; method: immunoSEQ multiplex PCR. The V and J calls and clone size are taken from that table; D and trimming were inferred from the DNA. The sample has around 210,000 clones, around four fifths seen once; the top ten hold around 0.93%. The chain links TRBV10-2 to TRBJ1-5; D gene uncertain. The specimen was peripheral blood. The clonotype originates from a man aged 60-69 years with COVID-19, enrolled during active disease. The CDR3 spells CASSSSSNQPQHF. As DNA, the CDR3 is TGCGCCAGCAGCTCCTCGAGCAATCAGCCCCAGCATTTT.